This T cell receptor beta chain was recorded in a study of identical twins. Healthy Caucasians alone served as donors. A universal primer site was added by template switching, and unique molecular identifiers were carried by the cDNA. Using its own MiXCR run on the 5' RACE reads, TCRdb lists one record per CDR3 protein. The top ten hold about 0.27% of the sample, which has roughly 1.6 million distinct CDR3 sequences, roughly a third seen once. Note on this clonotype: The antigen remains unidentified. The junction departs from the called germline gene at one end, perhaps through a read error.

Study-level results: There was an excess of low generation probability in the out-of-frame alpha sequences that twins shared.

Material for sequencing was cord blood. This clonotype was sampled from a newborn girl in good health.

In DNA, the CDR3 is TGCAGTGCTAGGGGGCAGCGGGCCTACAACGAGCAGTTCTTC. Translated: CSARGQRAYNEQFF. The chain carries TRBV20-1 and TRBJ2-1; D might be TRBD2 (6 bases). The CDR3 extends over 14 amino acids. Germline-derived CDR1 and CDR2 are DFQATT and SNEGSKA (reference sequence).